This TCR beta chain was observed in a study of T cell responses to AZD1222 COVID-19 vaccine. Study background: Investigators merged groups given second doses at roughly 4 or roughly 12 weeks. Study outcomes and limitations: The donor group comprised mostly white British people and more females; the analysis possibly underestimated clonal diversity.

Worth noting for this clone: Its target is unknown.

Data came from immunoSEQ multiplex PCR; TCRdb stores just in-frame clones and leaves some out. Among more than 110,000 clones, approximately 94% were seen once, and the ten largest hold 7.5% to 9.5%. The CDR3 extends over 16 amino acids. Germline values: CDR1 SGHDT, CDR2 YYEEEE. V lost 4 bases to trimming and J lost 0 bases, with 11 bases between them. The J gene is TRBJ1-6, the V gene TRBV5-6; D is ambiguous. The sample was peripheral blood, taken on day 0 of AZD1222 vaccination. The clonotype was recovered from an adult in good health. The CDR3 DNA is TGTGCCAGCAGCCTGGGCAGGAGCTCCTATAATTCACCCCTCCACTTT. Translating gives CASSLGRSSYNSPLHF.